The text below deals with one T cell receptor (beta chain). The CDR3 is 15 amino acids. Germline V CDR1 and CDR2: SGHDT, YYEEEE. V shed 4 bases, J shed 2 bases, and the junction held 5 bases outside the gene matches. These data originate in a study of blood T cell repertoires in COVID-19. The data were produced by immunoSEQ multiplex PCR, yet TCRdb's version contains in-frame clones alone and is incomplete. The sample lists about 200,000 clones, about 85% seen once, with 10% in the top ten. The sample was peripheral blood. The source of this sequence is a woman between 50 and 59 years old with COVID-19, enrolled during active disease. This chain links TRBV5-6 with TRBJ1-5; the match to TRBD1 covers 8 bases. In nucleotides, the CDR3 is TGTGCCAGCAGCGTGGACAGGGCTGGCAATCAGCCCCAGCATTTT. Its protein product is CASSVDRAGNQPQHF.